The 9 T cell receptor beta chains reported below all come from one sample, sequenced in a study of blood T cells in healthy people across ages. Alongside a J-beta primer mix, a sample-barcoded 5' primer served in a second PCR lasting about 7 to 11 cycles. TCRdb reprocessed the 5' RACE reads via MiXCR and lists one record per CDR3 protein. The table shows approximately 820,000 distinct CDR3 sequences, with under 45% occurring only once. The sample was blood. These receptors came from a man between 60 and 70 years old in good health.

This sequence joins TRBV4-3 and TRBJ2-1, with a possible D match to TRBD1 (5 bases). The V gene lost 1 base and the J gene lost 7 bases, with 17 bases spanning the gap. This CDR3 spans 16 amino acids. CDR1 LGHNA and CDR2 YSLEER come from the germline V gene. In DNA form, the CDR3 reads TGCGCCAGCAGCCAAGGGTTGTTGGCAGGGCGGAATGAGCAGTTCTTC. Encoded protein: CASSQGLLAGRNEQFF.

The rearrangement uses TRBV6-2 or TRBV6-3 and TRBJ2-2; possible D gene TRBD1, 5 bases. CDR1 and CDR2 (germline): MNHEY, SVGEGT. Trimming stripped 11 bases from V and 2 bases from J, with 21 bases between. The CDR3 has 16 residues. CDR3 residues: CARTSQGQGNTGELFF. The CDR3 DNA reads TGTGCCCGCACCTCACAAGGTCAGGGTAACACCGGGGAGCTGTTTTTT.

This clonotype was seen a few times. The CDR3 nucleotides are TGTGCCAGCAGTTTACGCCCAGGGGACTATGGCTACACCTTC. Its protein is CASSLRPGDYGYTF. V and J are TRBV12-3 or TRBV12-4 and TRBJ1-2, with D possibly TRBD1 on 6 matching bases. This CDR3 is 14 amino acids long. V was pared by 2 bases and J by 3 bases, with 10 bases between.

This chain uses TRBV4-1 with TRBJ2-6, with D possibly being TRBD1 (5 bases). Germline V CDR1 and CDR2: MGHRA, YSYEKL. The CDR3 consists of 19 residues. Between the trimmed V and J ends, which lost 1 base and 2 bases, there was a span of 18 bases. The CDR3 region is CASSQVSEAGLPGANVLTF. In DNA, the CDR3 is TGCGCCAGCAGCCAAGTGTCAGAGGCAGGGCTTCCTGGGGCCAACGTCCTGACTTTC.

The chain has TRBV6-1 and TRBJ2-7; 8 bases match TRBD2. Germline CDR1 reads MNHNS; CDR2 reads SASEGT. J lost 5 bases, V lost 3 bases, and 6 bases had no gene match. The CDR3 is 14 amino acids. Here the CDR3 DNA reads TGTGCCAGCAGTGAGTTAGCGGGGCCCGACGAGCAGTACTTC. This encodes CASSELAGPDEQYF.

The V call is TRBV20-1, the J call TRBJ2-5, with 8 bases matching TRBD2. The ends lost 0 bases at V and 2 bases at J; junction bases unmatched: 5. The CDR3 is 15 residues long. Germline V gives CDR1 DFQATT, CDR2 SNEGSKA (reference sequence). Here the CDR3 DNA reads TGCAGTGCTAGAGATCCAGCGGGGGATCAAGAGACCCAGTACTTC. It is translated as CSARDPAGDQETQYF.

This clonotype was observed many times. The rearrangement joins TRBV7-9 to TRBJ1-1; D ambiguous. The germline V gene encodes CDR1 SEHNR and CDR2 FQNEAQ (reference sequence). The CDR3 covers 15 residues. V gave up 4 bases and J gave up 1 base, with 13 bases separating them. CDR3 sequence (DNA): TGTGCCAGCAGCTCGAGACTGGACGGGAACACTGAAGCTTTCTTT. It yields the protein CASSSRLDGNTEAFF.

This clonotype was counted only a few times. The CDR3 is CASSPLRGNEQFF. For the CDR3, the DNA is TGTGCCAGCAGCCCCCTCAGGGGGAATGAGCAGTTCTTC. The rearrangement joins TRBV11-2 to TRBJ2-1, with TRBD1 matching 7 bases. Germline assignment: CDR1 SGHAT and CDR2 FQNNGV. This CDR3 region has 13 residues. V lost 5 bases and J lost 7; bases outside the gene matches: 5.

This clonotype was observed a handful of times. V gene TRBV6-2 or TRBV6-3 combines with J gene TRBJ2-3, with 12 bases matching TRBD2. Germline-derived CDR1 and CDR2 are MNHEY and SVGEGT. The CDR3 extends over 17 amino acids. Trimming took 6 bases from V and 5 from J; bases not matched to a gene: 12. CDR3 nucleotides: TGTGCCAGCAGCCCCCTAGCGGGGGGGCCTGTTGAAGATACGCAGTATTTT. Its translation: CASSPLAGGPVEDTQYF.